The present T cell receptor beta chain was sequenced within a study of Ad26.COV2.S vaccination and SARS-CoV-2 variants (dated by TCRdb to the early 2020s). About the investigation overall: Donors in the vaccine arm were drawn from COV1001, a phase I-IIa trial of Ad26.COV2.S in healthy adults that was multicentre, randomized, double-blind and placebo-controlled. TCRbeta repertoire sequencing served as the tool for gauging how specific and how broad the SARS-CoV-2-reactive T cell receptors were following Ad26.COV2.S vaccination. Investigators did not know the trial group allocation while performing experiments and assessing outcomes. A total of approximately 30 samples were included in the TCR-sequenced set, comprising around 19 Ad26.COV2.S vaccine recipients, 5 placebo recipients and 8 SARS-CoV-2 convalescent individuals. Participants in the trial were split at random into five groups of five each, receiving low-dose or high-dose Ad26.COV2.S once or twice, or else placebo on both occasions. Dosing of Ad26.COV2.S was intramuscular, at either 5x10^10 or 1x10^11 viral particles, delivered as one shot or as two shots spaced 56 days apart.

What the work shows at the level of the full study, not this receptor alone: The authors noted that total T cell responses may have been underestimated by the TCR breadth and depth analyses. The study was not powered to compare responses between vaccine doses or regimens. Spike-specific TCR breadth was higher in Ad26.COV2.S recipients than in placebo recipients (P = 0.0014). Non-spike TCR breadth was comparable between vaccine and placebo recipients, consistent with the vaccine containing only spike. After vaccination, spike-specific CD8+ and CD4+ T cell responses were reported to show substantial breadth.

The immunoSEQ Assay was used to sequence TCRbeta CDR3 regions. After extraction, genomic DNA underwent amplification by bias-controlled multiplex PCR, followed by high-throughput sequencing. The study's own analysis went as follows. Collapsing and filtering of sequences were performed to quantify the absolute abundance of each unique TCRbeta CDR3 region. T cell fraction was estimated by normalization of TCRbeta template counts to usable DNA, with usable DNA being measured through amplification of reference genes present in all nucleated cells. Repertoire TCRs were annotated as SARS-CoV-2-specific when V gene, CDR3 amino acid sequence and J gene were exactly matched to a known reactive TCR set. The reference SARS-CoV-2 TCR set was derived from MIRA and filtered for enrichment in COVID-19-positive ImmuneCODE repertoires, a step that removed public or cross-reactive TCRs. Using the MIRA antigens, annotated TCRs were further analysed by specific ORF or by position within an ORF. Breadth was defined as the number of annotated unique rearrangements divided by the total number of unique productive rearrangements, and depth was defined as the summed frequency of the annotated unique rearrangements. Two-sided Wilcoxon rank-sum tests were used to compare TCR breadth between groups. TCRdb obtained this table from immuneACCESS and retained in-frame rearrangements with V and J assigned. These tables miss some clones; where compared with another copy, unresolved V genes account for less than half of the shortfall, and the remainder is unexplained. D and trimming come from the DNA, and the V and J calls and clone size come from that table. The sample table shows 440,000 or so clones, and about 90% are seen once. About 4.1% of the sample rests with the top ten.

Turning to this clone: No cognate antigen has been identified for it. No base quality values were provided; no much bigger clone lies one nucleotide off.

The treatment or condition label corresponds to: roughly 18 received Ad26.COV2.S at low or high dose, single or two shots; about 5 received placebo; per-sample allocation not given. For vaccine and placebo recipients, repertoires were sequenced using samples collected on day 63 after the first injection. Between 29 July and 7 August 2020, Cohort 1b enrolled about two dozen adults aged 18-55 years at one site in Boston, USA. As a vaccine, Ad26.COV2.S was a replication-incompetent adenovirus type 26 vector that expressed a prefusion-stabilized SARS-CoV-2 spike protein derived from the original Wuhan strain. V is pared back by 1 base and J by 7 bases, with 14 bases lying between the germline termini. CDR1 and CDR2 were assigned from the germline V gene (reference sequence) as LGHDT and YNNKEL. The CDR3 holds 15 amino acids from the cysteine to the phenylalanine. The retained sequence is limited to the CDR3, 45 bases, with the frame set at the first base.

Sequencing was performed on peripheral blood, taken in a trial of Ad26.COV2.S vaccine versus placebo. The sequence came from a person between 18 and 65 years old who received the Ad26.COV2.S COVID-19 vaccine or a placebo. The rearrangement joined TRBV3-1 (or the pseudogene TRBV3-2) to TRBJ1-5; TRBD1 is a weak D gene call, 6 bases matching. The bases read TGTGCCAGCAGCCAAGTTCCGGGGGCAAGCCAGCCCCAGCATTTT. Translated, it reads CASSQVPGASQPQHF.